The present T cell receptor beta chain was sequenced within a study of T-cell memory formation after mild COVID-19. The table lists this clonotype with a few counts. Germline V gene lookup returns CDR1 SGHTA and CDR2 FQGNSA. V was pared by 2 bases and J by 2 bases, with 9 bases between. The CDR3 contains 14 residues. TCRdb re-called the 5' RACE reads with MiXCR, one entry per CDR3 protein. The profile shows about 58,000 distinct CDR3 sequences, about a quarter of them singletons. Material: PBMCs or a T cell subset sorted from them (not recorded which). The source of this sequence is a man aged 18 to 29 who had mild COVID-19 (a few samples of this study predate the infection). Cell type and time point are not known. The V gene is TRBV7-2, the J gene TRBJ1-2, with D perhaps TRBD1 (5 bases). The CDR3 sequence: CASSLRRQNYGYTF. In DNA form, the CDR3 reads TGTGCCAGCAGCTTAAGGAGACAGAACTATGGCTACACCTTC.